These 17 T cell receptor beta chains were all obtained from the same sample, sequenced in a study of cytomegalovirus exposure and HLA in healthy donors. The PCR made use of 60 Vbeta and 13 Jbeta primers. The protocol was immunoSEQ multiplex PCR, while the TCRdb copy is restricted to in-frame clones and leaves out a portion. This table holds under 200,000 clones, about 62% found once. Sequencing used PBMCs. Receptors were obtained from a man between 40 and 49 years old in good health and CMV-seronegative.

The DNA for the CDR3 is TGTGCCTGGTGGGACAGAGGATTTGAAGCTTTCTTT. Its translation: CAWWDRGFEAFF. This sequence joins TRBV30 and TRBJ1-1; TRBD1 matches 7 bases. Trimming removed 5 bases from V and 7 bases from J; junction bases left unmatched: 7. CDR3 length: 12 residues. The V gene's germline CDR1 is GTSNPN and CDR2 SVGIG (reference sequence).

The rearrangement uses TRBV4-2 and TRBJ2-5, with TRBD2 identical over 11 bases. The CDR3 sequence is 14 residues long. V dropped 6 bases and J dropped 5; count of bases not matched to a gene: 5. CDR1 LGHNA and CDR2 YNFKEQ come from the germline V gene. The CDR3 DNA sequence: TGTGCCAGCAGTATAGCGGGAGGGGTGGAGACCCAGTACTTC. Translating gives CASSIAGGVETQYF.

This CDR3 reads CASSLGLASSYEQYF. The DNA for the CDR3 is TGTGCCAGCAGCTTGGGACTAGCGTCCTCCTACGAGCAGTACTTC. J is TRBJ2-7 and V is TRBV7-2, with 10 bases lining up with TRBD2. Germline CDR1 is SGHTA and CDR2 is FQGNSA. Trimming cost V 3 bases and J 0 bases; bases outside gene matches: 2. There are 15 residues in the CDR3.

This chain connects TRBV29-1 to TRBJ1-1; D is undetermined. In germline, CDR1 is SQVTM, CDR2 ANQGSEA. V was shortened by 1 base and J by 1 base, with 7 bases between the two germline ends. CDR3 length: 13 amino acids. The CDR3 region is CSVEVSQNTEAFF. The CDR3 DNA reads as TGCAGCGTTGAAGTTTCCCAGAACACTGAAGCTTTCTTT.

This clone came up a few times. The chain employs TRBV7-3 and TRBJ2-1; 11 nucleotides match TRBD2. Germline-derived CDR1 and CDR2 are SGHTA and FQGTGA. V was clipped by 4 bases and J by 6 bases; unmatched bases: 8. CDR3 length: 16 residues. CDR3 sequence reads: CASSSDSGRAFNEQFF. Here the CDR3 DNA reads TGTGCCAGCAGCTCCGATAGCGGGAGGGCCTTCAATGAGCAGTTCTTC.

The rearrangement links TRBV28 to TRBJ2-7; 7 positions match TRBD1. Germline V gene lookup returns CDR1 MDHEN and CDR2 SYDVKM. The CDR3 is 13 residues long. Germline trimming cut 7 bases from V and 1 base from J; bases unmatched to any gene: 4. The CDR3 loop is CASNRGRSYEQYF. CDR3 coding DNA: TGTGCCAGCAATAGGGGGCGGTCCTACGAGCAGTACTTC.

A few counts support this clone. V usage is TRBV12-5 and J usage is TRBJ2-5; 11 nucleotides line up with TRBD2. The germline V gene has CDR1 LGHNT and CDR2 FRNRAP. This CDR3 has 16 residues. V trimming: 5 bases; J trimming: 2 bases; junction bases outside the gene matches: 7. This CDR3 reads CASGTGLAGGQETQYF. DNA of the CDR3: TGTGCTAGTGGTACGGGCTTAGCGGGAGGGCAAGAGACCCAGTACTTC.

The chain couples TRBV6-1 to TRBJ1-6, with 7 positions matching TRBD1. The CDR3 runs to 14 residues. Germline assignment: CDR1 MNHNS and CDR2 SASEGT. Unmatched junction bases numbered 8, after V lost 6 bases and J lost 9 bases. CDR3 region: CASSAETGFSPLHF. The CDR3 bases are TGTGCCAGCAGCGCGGAGACAGGGTTTTCACCCCTCCACTTT.

This chain links TRBV20-1 with TRBJ1-1; D is ambiguous. Germline-derived CDR1 and CDR2 are DFQATT and SNEGSKA (reference sequence). V lost 6 bases and J 2 bases, leaving 7 bases between the germline ends. The CDR3 runs 11 residues. As DNA, the CDR3 is TGCAGTGCCCTAGGCAACACTGAAGCTTTCTTT. Amino acids: CSALGNTEAFF.

This chain connects TRBV7-2 to TRBJ2-1; TRBD2 is a possible D gene (5 bases). CDR1 SGHTA and CDR2 FQGNSA come from the germline V gene. This CDR3 is built from 17 residues. Between the trimmed V and J ends, which lost 0 bases and 15 bases, there was a span of 27 bases. CDR3 nucleotide sequence: TGTGCCAGCAGCTTAGCGCGCGGGTACCCCCCCGCCAACGGGCCGTTCTTC. Translation gives CASSLARGYPPANGPFF.

V is TRBV5-1 and J is TRBJ1-3, with 10 bases identical to TRBD1. Trimming removed 3 bases from V and 1 base from J; junction bases left unmatched: 1. The germline V gene has CDR1 SGHRS and CDR2 YFSETQ. CDR3 length: 15 residues. This CDR3 is CASSWGQGSGNTIYF. In nucleotides, the CDR3 is TGCGCCAGCAGCTGGGGACAGGGGTCTGGAAACACCATATATTTT.

The chain carries TRBV5-1 and TRBJ2-3; possible D gene TRBD2, 5 bases. Trimming cost V 2 bases and J 1 base, with 14 bases left between them. Germline V gives CDR1 SGHRS, CDR2 YFSETQ. This CDR3 has 16 amino acids. As DNA, the CDR3 is TGCGCCAGCAGCTTCGCGAGGGCCGAGGGCACAGATACGCAGTATTTT. Amino acid sequence: CASSFARAEGTDTQYF.

The chain links TRBV6-1 to TRBJ2-5, with no clear D. The CDR3 is made up of 14 amino acids. Per the germline V gene, CDR1 is MNHNS and CDR2 is SASEGT. V was trimmed by 1 base and J by 2 bases, leaving 8 bases between them. The CDR3 DNA is TGTGCCAGCAGTGAAGGAGGCAGACAAGAGACCCAGTACTTC. This translates into CASSEGGRQETQYF.

The chain joins TRBV5-1 to TRBJ1-5, with TRBD1 identical over 8 bases. Per the germline V gene, CDR1 is SGHRS and CDR2 is YFSETQ. The CDR3 loop spans 15 amino acids. V shed 0 bases and J 1 base; nucleotides not matched to a gene: 0. CDR3 coding DNA: TGCGCCAGCAGCTTGGACAGGGGGAGCAATCAGCCCCAGCATTTT. It yields the protein CASSLDRGSNQPQHF.

Only a few counts were recorded for this clone. CDR3 sequence (DNA): TGTGCCAGCTCTTCAACGGTGAATGAGCAGTTCTTC. Translation gives CASSSTVNEQFF. The gene calls are TRBV6-1 and TRBJ2-1; D is undetermined. V lost 8 bases and J 7 bases, leaving 12 bases between the germline ends. CDR3 length equals 12 residues. Looked up from germline, CDR1 is MNHNS and CDR2 is SASEGT.

The rearrangement links TRBV2 to TRBJ1-2, with TRBD1 matching over 9 bases. Germline assignment: CDR1 SNHLY and CDR2 FYNNEI. Trimming removed 8 bases from V and 8 bases from J; junction bases left unmatched: 24. This CDR3 comprises 18 residues. The CDR3 protein is CASFLNPDRGPTHEGYTF. Here the CDR3 DNA reads TGTGCCAGCTTTCTAAATCCGGACAGGGGCCCCACGCATGAAGGCTACACCTTC.

V gene TRBV30 combines with J gene TRBJ1-3; 8 nucleotides match TRBD1. The CDR3 has 12 residues. The germline CDR1 and CDR2 sequences are GTSNPN and SVGIG (reference sequence). The trim removed 5 bases at V and 3 bases at J, leaving 0 bases unmatched. In DNA form, the CDR3 reads TGTGCCTGGGGACAGGGTGGAAACACCATATATTTT. Amino acids: CAWGQGGNTIYF.